The 28 T cell receptor beta chains in this list originate from one sample, sequenced in a study of spatial heterogeneity in lung cancer (dated by TCRdb to between 2019 and 2020). The full study reports these points: The tumor nonsynonymous mutation count correlated with the number of expanded intratumoral alpha and beta TCRs.

Libraries were constructed by 5' RACE. Reads for this sample came from a NextSeq 500. TCRdb reworked the public reads: Q25 trimming with fastp, MiXCR clone assembly, productive beta chains retained. When rows share a CDR3 protein, they turn into one entry using the most common DNA and genes. The sample profile shows about 8,400 distinct CDR3 sequences; under 8.5% of them were found once. The ten largest make up 4% to 5.5% of the sample. Read against the paper, the sample's time point label means: sample taken at primary tumor resection. What these receptors recognize is not known. This specimen was lung tumor tissue, taken at surgery. Receptors were obtained from a male donor with early-stage non-small cell lung cancer.

By sample fraction, this clonotype is medium-sized (0.01 to 0.1%). A library made for alpha chains picked up this beta chain off target, so its size means little. The chain recombines TRBV10-3 with TRBJ2-1; 9 positions match TRBD1. CDR3 length: 15 residues. From germline, CDR1 is ENHRY and CDR2 SYGVKD. Unmatched junction bases numbered 7, after V lost 4 bases and J lost 6 bases. This chain's CDR3 is CAISGTGVGGNEQFF. The CDR3 nucleotides read TGTGCCATCAGTGGGACAGGGGTAGGAGGCAATGAGCAGTTCTTC.

This clonotype is categorized as medium-sized (0.01 to 0.1%). Being off target in a library aimed at alpha chains, this beta chain has a size of little meaning. The CDR3 region is CASSRSGTANTGELFF. Written as DNA, the CDR3 is TGTGCCAGTAGCCGCTCCGGGACAGCGAACACCGGGGAGCTGTTTTTT. V and J are TRBV19 and TRBJ2-2; 7 bases are a match to TRBD1. The germline V gene has CDR1 LNHDA and CDR2 SQIVND (reference sequence). This CDR3 has 16 residues. Trimming at V came to 6 bases and at J to 0 bases, leaving 7 bases not matched to a gene.

By share, this clonotype ranks as large. Found in a library prepared for alpha chains, this beta chain is an off-target read, and its abundance has little meaning. The chain links TRBV7-9 to TRBJ1-1; no definite D call. The CDR3 has 14 amino acids. V was cut by 5 bases and J by 6 bases, with 16 bases left in between. CDR1 and CDR2 (germline): SEHNR, FQNEAQ (reference sequence). For the CDR3, the DNA is TGTGCCAGCAGCCAAGACCTGATTTACGCTGAAGCTTTCTTT. Protein product: CASSQDLIYAEAFF.

In this sample, this clonotype turned up many times. Because the library targeted alpha chains, this beta chain is an off-target read whose size means little. This rearrangement joins TRBV29-1 to TRBJ2-3; D uncertain. Germline V gives CDR1 SQVTM, CDR2 ANQGSEA. This CDR3 contains 12 residues. CDR3 sequence reads: CRIGRNTDTQYF. CDR3 DNA sequence: TGCAGGATCGGCCGGAACACAGATACGCAGTATTTT.

A note on this clonotype: A library prepared for alpha chains yielded this beta chain as an off-target read; its size is of little meaning. The rearrangement joins TRBV11-2 to TRBJ2-7, with unresolved D. The germline CDR1 and CDR2 sequences are SGHAT and FQNNGV. The CDR3 spans 13 residues. The V and J ends lost 0 bases and 1 base respectively, with 4 bases between them. CDR3 in DNA: TGTGCCAGCAGCTTAGAGGTTTCCTACGAGCAGTACTTC. It encodes CASSLEVSYEQYF.

In the case of this clonotype: This beta chain represents an off-target read in a library built for alpha chains; its size is of limited meaning. This chain links TRBV2 with TRBJ1-1; D is possibly TRBD1 (5 bases). Germline lookup yields CDR1 SNHLY and CDR2 FYNNEI. The CDR3 length is 13 residues. Trimming took off 2 bases at V and 5 bases at J, with 9 bases between the two ends. This CDR3 is CASSERGGTEAFF. The CDR3 DNA follows: TGTGCCAGCAGTGAAAGGGGAGGAACTGAAGCTTTCTTT. Full variable domain (missing parts from reference TRBV2 and TRBJ1-1): EPEVTQTPSHQVTQMGQEVILRCVPISNHLYFYWYRQILGQKVEFLVSFYNNEISEKSEIFDDQFSVERPDGSNFTLKIRSTKLEDSAMYFCASSERGGTEAFFGQGTRLTVV.

This clonotype came up a few times. In a library made to pick up alpha chains, this beta chain is a stray read with a size that means little. The chain carries TRBV6-6 and TRBJ2-4; D might be TRBD1 (5 bases). In germline, CDR1 is MNHNY, CDR2 SVGAGI (reference sequence). The CDR3 runs 16 residues. V was shortened by 2 bases and J by 9 bases, with 20 bases between the two germline ends. CDR3 protein: CASSYKGLPNWGIQYF. CDR3 in DNA: TGTGCCAGCAGTTACAAGGGGCTACCTAATTGGGGCATTCAGTACTTC.

This clonotype is medium-sized within its sample. For a library built for alpha chains, this beta chain is a stray read; little rests on its size. J is TRBJ2-7 and V is TRBV28, with TRBD1 matching over 7 bases. V trimming: 7 bases; J trimming: 11 bases; junction bases outside the gene matches: 8. This CDR3 has 11 amino acids. The germline CDR1 and CDR2 sequences are MDHEN and SYDVKM. CDR3 sequence: CASTNPGQKYF. In DNA, the CDR3 is TGTGCCAGCACCAACCCGGGACAGAAGTACTTC.

This clonotype is categorized as medium-sized. The library was designed around alpha chains, so this beta chain is a stray read whose abundance carries little weight. The rearrangement links TRBV5-4 to TRBJ1-3, with D tentatively TRBD1 (5 bases). Between the trimmed V and J ends, which lost 3 bases and 4 bases, there was a span of 11 bases. The CDR3 is made up of 14 amino acids. CDR1 and CDR2 (germline): SGHNT, YYREEE (reference sequence). The CDR3 DNA is TGTGCCAGCAGCTCCGGCAGGGAAGGAAACACCATATATTTT. This translates into CASSSGREGNTIYF.

With regard to this clonotype: For a library built for alpha chains, this beta chain is a stray read; little rests on its size. The CDR3 nucleotides read TGCAGTGCTACGACAGGGGACACTGAAGCTTTCTTT. Its translation is CSATTGDTEAFF. The V call is TRBV20-1, the J call TRBJ1-1, with TRBD1 matching over 8 bases. The J segment lost 3 bases and the V segment lost 4 bases, leaving 1 base of the junction unmatched. This CDR3 region has 12 residues. Germline V gives CDR1 DFQATT, CDR2 SNEGSKA (reference sequence).

By proportion, this clonotype is medium-sized. Because this beta chain is a stray read in a library intended to capture alpha chains, its abundance should not be given much weight. The genes are TRBV12-3 or TRBV12-4 and TRBJ2-6; 7 bases agree with TRBD1. Losses at the gene ends were 5 bases for V and 2 bases for J; bases not matched to a gene: 9. The CDR3 covers 17 residues. The CDR3 nucleotides read TGTGCCAGCAGTCCTTTTAGAGGGGGCGCTGGGGCCAACGTCCTGACTTTC. This sequence encodes CASSPFRGGAGANVLTF.

The sample holds many counts of this clonotype. This beta chain is a stray read from a library made for alpha chains; its abundance is not meaningful. This chain connects TRBV28 to TRBJ2-7, with D hard to call. Germline V lookup: CDR1 MDHEN, CDR2 SYDVKM. This CDR3 has 13 residues. The ends were cut back, 9 bases at V and 3 bases at J, with 15 bases in the middle. CDR3 amino acids: CASALSQVYEQYF. DNA for the CDR3: TGTGCCAGTGCCCTGTCGCAGGTCTACGAGCAGTACTTC. The complete variable domain, with remaining parts taken from reference TRBV28 and TRBJ2-7, reads DVKVTQSSRYLVKRTGEKVFLECVQDMDHENMFWYRQDPGLGLRLIYFSYDVKMKEKGDIPEGYSVSREKKERFSLILESASTNQTSMYLCASALSQVYEQYFGPGTRLTVT.

In this sample, this clonotype turned up many times. For a library built for alpha chains, this beta chain is a stray read; little rests on its size. The chain joins TRBV11-2 to TRBJ2-4, with 7 bases aligning to TRBD1. V was clipped by 2 bases and J by 3 bases; unmatched bases: 1. Germline loops: CDR1 SGHAT, CDR2 FQNNGV. The CDR3 contains 14 residues. The DNA of the CDR3 is TGTGCCAGCAGCTTAAACAGGGGCAAAAACATTCAGTACTTC. Translating gives CASSLNRGKNIQYF.

This clonotype has just a few counts. This beta chain lies outside the target of a library built for alpha chains; its clone size means little. The genes are TRBV20-1 and TRBJ2-2, with 11 bases fitting TRBD2. The CDR3 extends over 18 amino acids. The germline V gene encodes CDR1 DFQATT and CDR2 SNEGSKA (reference sequence). Trimming took 0 bases from V and 4 from J; bases not matched to a gene: 10. CDR3 sequence reads: CSARDLASGRYGTGELFF. CDR3 sequence (DNA): TGCAGTGCTAGAGACCTAGCTAGCGGGAGGTACGGCACCGGGGAGCTGTTTTTT.

By sample share, this clonotype is medium-sized (0.01 to 0.1%). This beta chain is an off-target read within a library intended for alpha chains, so its frequency means little. This rearrangement joins TRBV7-2 to TRBJ1-6, with a tentative D call TRBD1 (6 bases). Per germline, CDR1 SGHTA and CDR2 FQGNSA. With 5 bases removed from V and 7 bases from J, the gap between germline ends came to 9 bases. This CDR3 has 13 residues. The CDR3, as DNA: TGTGCCAGCAGCCCGAGGGGGAATTCACCCCTCCACTTT. Its translation: CASSPRGNSPLHF.

This clonotype ranks as medium-sized (0.01 to 0.1%). The library was prepared for alpha chains; this beta chain is a stray read, so its frequency means little. The rearrangement joins TRBV20-1 to TRBJ2-3; either TRBD1 or TRBD2 may fit D (5 bases each). The CDR3 consists of 15 residues. Trimming left V 3 bases short and J 2 bases short, with 15 bases between. The germline V gene has CDR1 DFQATT and CDR2 SNEGSKA (reference sequence). CDR3 sequence reads: CSARRGGPDTDTQYF. The CDR3 nucleotides are TGCAGTGCTAGGAGGGGCGGGCCTGACACAGATACGCAGTATTTT.

Worth noting for this clonotype: This beta chain was picked up by a library intended for alpha chains and is off target, so its count carries little meaning. The gene calls are TRBV5-1 and TRBJ2-7; 10 nucleotides agree with TRBD2. The DNA end is a closer match to TRBJ2-1, so the J assignment may be wrong. The germline V gene has CDR1 SGHRS and CDR2 YFSETQ. The CDR3 covers 14 residues. CDR3 sequence reads: CASRRAGGPGEQFF. Here the CDR3 DNA reads TGCGCCAGCAGAAGAGCGGGGGGGCCTGGAGAGCAGTTCTTC.

Relative to its sample, this clonotype is medium-sized (0.01 to 0.1%). Within a library made for alpha chains, this beta chain is off target, and its count is uninformative. This rearrangement joins TRBV5-1 to TRBJ2-6; D gene uncertain. This CDR3 spans 15 amino acids. V dropped 4 bases and J dropped 0 bases, with 8 bases sitting between them. Germline lookup yields CDR1 SGHRS and CDR2 YFSETQ. CDR3 residues: CASSPKGSGANVLTF. CDR3 coding DNA: TGCGCCAGCAGCCCGAAGGGCTCTGGGGCCAACGTCCTGACTTTC.

By proportion, this clonotype is medium-sized (0.01 to 0.1%). Being off target in a library aimed at alpha chains, this beta chain has a size of little meaning. J is TRBJ2-5 and V is TRBV10-3; 7 positions agree with TRBD1. Per germline, CDR1 ENHRY and CDR2 SYGVKD. This CDR3 comprises 12 residues. Losses at the gene ends were 10 bases for V and 4 bases for J; bases not matched to a gene: 6. The CDR3 region has the DNA TGTGCCACCGGGACAGCAAGAGAGACCCAGTACTTC. The encoded protein is CATGTARETQYF.

The table lists this clonotype with many counts. In a library made to pick up alpha chains, this beta chain is a stray read with a size that means little. This chain joins TRBV12-3 or TRBV12-4 and TRBJ1-2, with 9 bases aligning to TRBD1. This CDR3 has 17 residues. Trimming took 5 bases from V and 4 from J; bases not matched to a gene: 14. The CDR3 spells CASSVYRGRSSGYGYTF. Written as DNA, the CDR3 is TGTGCCAGCAGTGTGTACAGGGGGCGCAGTTCAGGCTATGGCTACACCTTC.

This clonotype is labeled medium-sized. Found in a library prepared for alpha chains, this beta chain is an off-target read, and its abundance has little meaning. The chain combines TRBV6-5 with TRBJ2-1; a weak D match, TRBD2 (5 bases). The CDR3 has 18 residues. Per the germline V gene, CDR1 is MNHEY and CDR2 is SVGAGI. The germline V and J ends were trimmed by 0 bases and 0 bases, with 15 bases remaining between them. In nucleotides, the CDR3 is TGTGCCAGCAGTTACTCGGGGAGCGCAAGTAGCTCCTACAATGAGCAGTTCTTC. Translation gives CASSYSGSASSSYNEQFF.

Within the sample, this clonotype is medium-sized. Since the library was made to target alpha chains, this beta chain is a stray read and its abundance is not meaningful. V usage is TRBV27 and J usage is TRBJ2-3; 8 nucleotides match TRBD2. The CDR3 has 15 amino acids. With 8 bases clipped from V and 4 bases from J, the junction kept 11 bases outside the gene matches. Germline V gene lookup returns CDR1 MNHEY and CDR2 SMNVEV (reference sequence). The CDR3 DNA sequence: TGTGCCAGCTTGGCTGGACTAGCCCGCCCAGATACGCAGTATTTT. Translation gives CASLAGLARPDTQYF.

In this sample, this clonotype is medium-sized. As an off-target read in a library built for alpha chains, this beta chain has a frequency of little significance. The chain recombines TRBV5-1 with TRBJ1-6; D remains ambiguous. The CDR3 spans 14 residues. Germline V gene sequence: CDR1 SGHRS, CDR2 YFSETQ. Trimming cost V 0 bases and J 5 bases, with 6 bases left between them. The CDR3 loop reads CASSLGHNNSPLHF. CDR3 in DNA: TGCGCCAGCAGCTTGGGTCACAATAATTCACCCCTCCACTTT.

This clonotype ranks as medium-sized. This beta chain is a stray read from a library made for alpha chains; its abundance is not meaningful. The gene calls are TRBV5-1 and TRBJ2-3; D remains ambiguous. V lost 1 base, J lost 3 bases, and 0 bases lay in between. Germline values: CDR1 SGHRS, CDR2 YFSETQ. The CDR3 spans 11 residues. The CDR3 DNA sequence: TGCGCCAGCAGCTTGACAGATACGCAGTATTTT. Amino acids: CASSLTDTQYF.

This clonotype was observed at least ten times. Found in a library prepared for alpha chains, this beta chain is an off-target read, and its abundance has little meaning. The chain is built from TRBV19 and TRBJ1-1, with D possibly matching TRBD1 (6 bases). The V gene's germline CDR1 is LNHDA and CDR2 SQIVND (reference sequence). There are 14 residues in the CDR3. V was pared by 5 bases and J by 0 bases, with 10 bases between. The chain's CDR3 is CASSGQPLNTEAFF. The CDR3 region has the DNA TGTGCCAGTAGTGGACAGCCTTTGAACACTGAAGCTTTCTTT.

This clonotype is medium-sized within its sample. This beta chain turned up in a library designed for alpha chains; as an off-target read, its abundance says little. The CDR3 sequence is CASSVGAKYEQYF. The DNA of the CDR3 is TGTGCCAGCAGTGTGGGGGCAAAATACGAGCAGTACTTC. The genes are TRBV25-1 and TRBJ2-7, with D possibly TRBD1 on 6 matching bases. This CDR3 has 13 amino acids. CDR1 and CDR2 from the germline V gene are MGHDK and SYGVNS. Trimming shortened V by 4 bases and J by 4 bases, and 11 bases separated the two germline ends.

This clonotype was detected only a few times. This beta chain lies outside the target of a library built for alpha chains; its clone size means little. The CDR3, as DNA: TGCGCCAGCAGCTTGGTGGGCTCCTATGGGGAAAAACTGTTTTTT. Translating it yields CASSLVGSYGEKLFF. The V and J genes are TRBV5-1 and TRBJ1-4; no clear D. CDR3 length: 15 amino acids. Deletions cut 0 bases from V and 8 bases from J, with 14 bases between. Germline V gene lookup returns CDR1 SGHRS and CDR2 YFSETQ.

This clonotype was detected many times. This beta chain is an unintended read in a library built for alpha chains; its size means little. The chain carries TRBV4-3 and TRBJ1-4; tentatively, D is TRBD1 (5 bases). The CDR3 totals 16 residues. The ends were cut back, 1 base at V and 0 bases at J, with 9 bases in the middle. The germline CDR1 and CDR2 sequences are LGHNA and YSLEER. CDR3 protein: CASSQGTFSTNEKLFF. In DNA, the CDR3 is TGCGCCAGCAGCCAAGGGACATTTTCAACTAATGAAAAACTGTTTTTT.